The 27 T cell receptor beta chains reported below all come from one sample, sequenced in a study of blood T cell repertoires in COVID-19. Repertoires were generated with immunoSEQ multiplex PCR, while TCRdb's copy carries only in-frame clones and drops some. Among some 250,000 clones listed, around 80% were seen once. The specimen sequenced was peripheral blood. All receptors derive from a man between 60 and 75 years old with acute or convalescent COVID-19.

The chain is built from TRBV6-5 and TRBJ2-7; D gene ambiguous. Per the germline V gene, CDR1 is MNHEY and CDR2 is SVGAGI. V was pared by 11 bases and J by 3 bases, with 11 bases between. CDR3 size: 11 residues. In nucleotides, the CDR3 is TGTGCCGTCGGTAGAGGCTACGAGCAGTACTTC. Amino acid sequence: CAVGRGYEQYF.

This clone occurred once. J is TRBJ2-3 and V is TRBV30; TRBD2 might be the D (7 bases). The CDR3 runs 17 residues. Trimming removed 1 base at V and 1 base at J, with 18 bases between. Germline V gives CDR1 GTSNPN, CDR2 SVGIG (reference sequence). The CDR3 loop is CAWSAGGLTPRTDTQYF. CDR3 nucleotide sequence: TGTGCCTGGAGTGCCGGGGGGCTCACACCCCGCACAGATACGCAGTATTTT.

The genes are TRBV7-3 and TRBJ2-5; TRBD1 matches at 11 bases. The CDR3 has 15 residues. CDR1 and CDR2 from the germline V gene are SGHTA and FQGTGA. The junction had 6 bases not matched to a gene; V was cut back by 5 bases and J by 4 bases. CDR3 protein: CASSGGQGARETQYF. CDR3 DNA sequence: TGTGCCAGCAGCGGAGGACAGGGGGCTCGAGAGACCCAGTACTTC.

The rearrangement uses TRBV5-1 and TRBJ2-1; 10 bases line up with TRBD2. There are 14 residues in the CDR3. CDR1 SGHRS and CDR2 YFSETQ come from the germline V gene. The trim removed 4 bases at V and 6 bases at J, leaving 4 bases unmatched. The CDR3 nucleotides read TGCGCCAGCAGCCGCGGGACTAGCGTCAATGAGCAGTTCTTC. Protein product: CASSRGTSVNEQFF.

CDR3 coding DNA: TGTGCCAGCAGCTACAGTGGCAACACTGAAGCTTTCTTT. It yields the protein CASSYSGNTEAFF. V is TRBV3-1 (or the pseudogene TRBV3-2) and J is TRBJ1-1; no firm D call. Germline values: CDR1 LGHDT, CDR2 YNNKEL (reference sequence). Trimming left V 5 bases short and J 2 bases short, with 9 bases between. The CDR3 covers 13 residues.

This clone was detected a few times. The CDR3 is CASSSIGGTQYF. CDR3 nucleotide sequence: TGTGCCAGCAGCTCCATCGGGGGGACCCAGTACTTC. The chain couples TRBV7-3 to TRBJ2-5; tentative D call: TRBD2 (6 bases). This CDR3 has 12 amino acids. Trimming pared 4 bases from V and 7 bases from J, leaving 10 bases between. The germline gives CDR1 SGHTA, CDR2 FQGTGA.

This chain uses TRBV6-5 with TRBJ1-1; TRBD1 matches at 7 bases. This CDR3 comprises 13 residues. Germline lookup yields CDR1 MNHEY and CDR2 SVGAGI. V gave up 7 bases and J gave up 5 bases; unmatched junction bases: 7. The CDR3 reads CASIPGGRTEAFF. For the CDR3, the DNA is TGTGCCAGCATCCCAGGGGGTCGGACTGAAGCTTTCTTT.

The chain joins TRBV28 to TRBJ2-7; 9 positions match TRBD1. Germline V gene data show CDR1 as MDHEN and CDR2 as SYDVKM. This CDR3 has 15 amino acids. The V gene end was trimmed by 5 bases and the J gene end by 3 bases; junction bases not matched to a gene: 8. For the CDR3, the DNA is TGTGCCAGCAGTCCCGGGACAGGGTATTACTACGAGCAGTACTTC. Protein sequence: CASSPGTGYYYEQYF.

J is TRBJ1-4 and V is TRBV7-9, with a possible D match to TRBD1 (5 bases). This CDR3 has 16 amino acids. Trimming took 3 bases from V and 0 from J, leaving 11 bases between them. Germline CDR1 reads SEHNR; CDR2 reads FQNEAQ (reference sequence). CDR3 sequence: CASSLQGQATNEKLFF. For the CDR3, the DNA is TGTGCCAGCAGCTTGCAGGGCCAGGCAACTAATGAAAAACTGTTTTTT.

The chain recombines TRBV13 with TRBJ2-2; TRBD1 matches at 12 bases. Per germline, CDR1 PRHDT and CDR2 FYEKMQ (reference sequence). The CDR3 contains 15 residues. After removal of 5 bases from V and 8 bases from J, the junction contained 6 bases not matched to a gene. CDR3 in DNA: TGTGCCAGCAGCGCGGGGACAGGGGGCTTTGGGGAGCTGTTTTTT. The encoded protein is CASSAGTGGFGELFF.

The chain uses TRBV28 and TRBJ1-2; 9 bases agree with TRBD1. Trimming removed 2 bases from V and 4 bases from J; junction bases left unmatched: 5. CDR1 is MDHEN and CDR2 is SYDVKM in the germline V gene. The CDR3 has 15 amino acids. The CDR3 DNA reads as TGTGCCAGCAGTTTACGGGACAGGGTGAGCTATGGCTACACCTTC. Translation: CASSLRDRVSYGYTF.

This rearrangement joins TRBV11-3 to TRBJ2-2, with D tentatively TRBD1 (7 bases). V was clipped by 1 base and J by 1 base, with 13 bases between them. CDR3 length: 17 residues. Germline V lookup: CDR1 SGHNT, CDR2 YENEEA. The CDR3, as DNA: TGTGCCAGCAGCTTAGGGGCAGGGGGGCAGAACACCGGGGAGCTGTTTTTT. This encodes CASSLGAGGQNTGELFF.

This clone was counted only a few times. The V gene is TRBV11-2, the J gene TRBJ1-2; 8 positions match TRBD1. CDR1 and CDR2 from the germline V gene are SGHAT and FQNNGV. V was clipped by 6 bases and J by 8 bases; unmatched bases: 14. The CDR3 contains 15 residues. CDR3 DNA: TGTGCCAGCAGTATAACCACAGGGGGGTCGAGCGGCTACACCTTC. Protein product: CASSITTGGSSGYTF.

The chain links TRBV5-1 to TRBJ2-2; the D is unclear. The CDR3 is made up of 11 amino acids. V was trimmed by 2 bases and J by 7 bases, leaving 3 bases between them. The germline V gene encodes CDR1 SGHRS and CDR2 YFSETQ. The CDR3 nucleotides are TGCGCCAGCAGCTTTAACGGGGAGCTGTTTTTT. It translates to CASSFNGELFF.

Only a few counts were recorded for this clone. The chain carries TRBV18 and TRBJ2-2, with 7 bases that match TRBD1. Germline loops: CDR1 KGHSH, CDR2 LQKENI. V was pared by 0 bases and J by 1 base, with 2 bases of the junction left unmatched. This CDR3 is built from 16 residues. This CDR3 is CASSPPPGGNTGELFF. The DNA for the CDR3 is TGTGCCAGCTCACCACCGCCAGGGGGGAACACCGGGGAGCTGTTTTTT.

Only one count was recorded for this clone. This rearrangement joins TRBV4-3 to TRBJ2-5, with a tentative D call TRBD2 (6 bases). Germline V gene data show CDR1 as LGHNA and CDR2 as YSLEER. The CDR3 is 16 residues long. The V gene lost 0 bases and the J gene lost 4 bases, with 15 bases spanning the gap. The CDR3 here is CASSQDPGGEGETQYF. CDR3 DNA: TGCGCCAGCAGCCAAGATCCCGGGGGTGAGGGAGAGACCCAGTACTTC.

This chain joins TRBV5-1 and TRBJ2-5, with D perhaps matching TRBD2 (6 bases). Between the trimmed V and J ends, which lost 1 base and 1 base, there was a span of 14 bases. Germline values: CDR1 SGHRS, CDR2 YFSETQ. The CDR3 is 16 amino acids. CDR3 residues: CASSLFAGGLQETQYF. The CDR3 region has the DNA TGCGCCAGCAGCTTGTTTGCAGGAGGGCTCCAAGAGACCCAGTACTTC.

To note about this clone: At the DNA level, this CDR3 is encoded by other sequences in the same sample as well. This rearrangement joins TRBV7-2 to TRBJ2-7, with 8 nucleotides matching TRBD2. CDR1 SGHTA and CDR2 FQGNSA come from the germline V gene. The junction had 3 bases not matched to a gene; V was cut back by 5 bases and J by 0 bases. The CDR3 runs 14 residues. In DNA, the CDR3 is TGTGCCAGCAGCCTGGGACTAGGCTCCTACGAGCAGTACTTC. Protein product: CASSLGLGSYEQYF.

The chain employs TRBV28 and TRBJ2-7; no clear D gene. Trimming took 2 bases from V and 3 from J, leaving 17 bases between them. The CDR3 is made up of 16 amino acids. Germline values: CDR1 MDHEN, CDR2 SYDVKM. The CDR3 loop is CASSLIVATGNYEQYF. The CDR3 DNA follows: TGTGCCAGCAGTTTAATAGTCGCGACGGGTAACTACGAGCAGTACTTC.

This clone has only one observation. This chain uses TRBV5-1 with TRBJ1-6; no firm D call. Deletions cut 5 bases from V and 8 bases from J, with 17 bases between. This CDR3 is 15 amino acids long. Germline CDR1 is SGHRS and CDR2 is YFSETQ. The CDR3 sequence: CASRRSAAGDSPLHF. In nucleotides, the CDR3 is TGCGCCAGCAGACGGTCGGCGGCTGGTGATTCACCCCTCCACTTT.

This clone was observed a single time. V is TRBV11-2 and J is TRBJ2-7; D is uncertain. Germline lookup yields CDR1 SGHAT and CDR2 FQNNGV. Trimming removed 1 base from V and 2 bases from J, with 9 bases in between. The CDR3 sequence is 14 residues long. The CDR3 nucleotides are TGTGCCAGCAGCTTAGGTACACAAGCCTACGAGCAGTACTTC. Translation: CASSLGTQAYEQYF. Variable domain in full (rest from reference TRBV11-2 and TRBJ2-7): EAGVAQSPRYKIIEKRQSVAFWCNPISGHATLYWYQQILGQGPKLLIQFQNNGVVDDSQLPKDRFSAERLKGVDSTLKIQPAKLEDSAVYLCASSLGTQAYEQYFGPGTRLTVT.

The genes are TRBV2 and TRBJ1-5; D remains unclear. V gave up 7 bases and J gave up 4 bases, with 11 bases separating them. The CDR3 spans 13 residues. The germline V gene has CDR1 SNHLY and CDR2 FYNNEI. CDR3 sequence: CASTRADNQPQHF. The CDR3 DNA reads as TGTGCCAGCACGCGGGCAGATAATCAGCCCCAGCATTTT.

This sequence joins TRBV2 and TRBJ2-7; 9 bases fit TRBD2. The CDR3 is made up of 14 amino acids. Losses at the gene ends were 3 bases for V and 3 bases for J; bases not matched to a gene: 3. Germline CDR1 and CDR2: SNHLY and FYNNEI. CDR3 DNA sequence: TGTGCCAGCAGTGATAGACTAGCGGTCTACGAGCAGTACTTC. Its protein product is CASSDRLAVYEQYF.

The genes are TRBV29-1 and TRBJ2-7; no firm D call. V gave up 6 bases and J gave up 5 bases, with 8 bases separating them. CDR3 length equals 10 residues. Germline V gene sequence: CDR1 SQVTM, CDR2 ANQGSEA. The CDR3, as DNA: TGCAGCGTCATACAGCACGAGCAGTACTTC. Translating gives CSVIQHEQYF.

The gene calls are TRBV29-1 and TRBJ2-7; 7 positions agree with TRBD1. This CDR3 spans 12 amino acids. V lost 5 bases and J lost 6; bases outside the gene matches: 7. Germline V CDR1 and CDR2: SQVTM, ANQGSEA. The chain's CDR3 is CSVFEGAGEQYF. CDR3 nucleotides: TGCAGCGTTTTTGAGGGGGCAGGCGAGCAGTACTTC.

The J gene is TRBJ1-2, the V gene TRBV6-5; maybe TRBD1 (6 bases). The V gene's germline CDR1 is MNHEY and CDR2 SVGAGI. The germline V and J ends were trimmed by 6 bases and 3 bases, with 11 bases remaining between them. The CDR3 totals 13 residues. The CDR3 coding sequence is TGTGCCAGCAGGACACAGGGTGACTATGGCTACACCTTC. Residues: CASRTQGDYGYTF.

Turning to this clone: The junction does not match germline at one end; this may be a read error. The rearrangement uses TRBV6-6 and TRBJ2-1; 16 nucleotides agree with TRBD2. Germline CDR1 is MNHNY and CDR2 is SVGAGI (reference sequence). The CDR3 covers 20 residues. CDR3 sequence (DNA): TGTGCCAGCAGCTACTACTCGGGACTAGCGGGAGGGGGCTCCTACAATGAGCAGTTCTTC. Encoded protein: CASSYYSGLAGGGSYNEQFF.